What follows describes a single T cell receptor beta chain. Its cognate antigen is unknown. Profiled with immunoSEQ multiplex PCR; TCRdb holds only in-frame clones, not every one. The sample shows 43,000 or so clones, 65% to 85% of them seen only once. The sample belongs to a study of PD-1 blockade in classical Hodgkin lymphoma. Study-wide results and caveats: CD4+ TCR diversity, unlike CD8+, climbed significantly by C4D1.

This CDR3 is built from 13 residues. Germline lookup yields CDR1 MDHEN and CDR2 SYDVKM. V was trimmed by 5 bases and J by 1 base, leaving 8 bases between them. Relapse after autologous stem cell transplantation occurred in every patient, and brentuximab vedotin exposure varied. The rearrangement uses TRBV28 and TRBJ1-1, with D unclear. This TCR was sampled from a human donor with classical Hodgkin lymphoma. The sequencing here drew on peripheral blood mononuclear cells (PBMCs), taken at baseline. The DNA of the CDR3 is TGTGCCAGCAGTCCGAGTAAGAACACTGAAGCTTTCTTT. This codes for CASSPSKNTEAFF.